Sequencing of this T cell receptor (beta chain) was carried out in a study of T-cell memory formation after mild COVID-19. Study-wide context: TCR clustering was largely donor specific.

V was pared by 3 bases and J by 3 bases, with 20 bases between. The CDR3 sequence is 17 residues long. CDR1 is SEHNR, CDR2 FQNEAQ, per germline (reference sequence). TCRdb redid the calling of the 5' RACE reads with MiXCR, one entry per CDR3 protein. Of fewer than 400,000 distinct CDR3 sequences listed, 16% are singletons. V gene TRBV7-9 combines with J gene TRBJ1-2; D may be TRBD1 (5 bases). This TCR was recovered from a man between 18 and 29 years old who had mild COVID-19 (a few samples of this study predate the infection). Cell type and time point are not known. Sample: PBMCs or a T cell subset sorted from them (not recorded which). This CDR3 reads CASSLNRPGRSDYGYTF. CDR3 sequence (DNA): TGTGCCAGCAGCTTGAATCGCCCAGGGCGCTCTGACTATGGCTACACCTTC.